This passage covers 5 T cell receptor beta chains from one sample sequenced in a study of T cell responses to AZD1222 COVID-19 vaccine. Assay used: immunoSEQ multiplex PCR; TCRdb lists only in-frame clones, some missing. The repertoire consists of more than 110,000 clones, with roughly 91% occurring once and the leading ten covering about 3%. Sample: peripheral blood, taken 28 days after the second AZD1222 dose. These receptors came from an adult who received the AZD1222 COVID-19 vaccine.

The CDR3 DNA follows: TGTGCCAGCACACCGCCAGGGAGGGCGTCCGATACGCAGTATTTT. Protein: CASTPPGRASDTQYF. The V gene is TRBV28, the J gene TRBJ2-3; 7 bases are a match to TRBD2. The CDR3 totals 15 residues. Germline trimming cut 7 bases from V and 6 bases from J; bases unmatched to any gene: 13. CDR1 is MDHEN, CDR2 SYDVKM, per germline.

The chain links TRBV10-3 to TRBJ2-3; D gene unclear. The CDR3 runs to 13 residues. The ends were cut back, 0 bases at V and 5 bases at J, with 6 bases in the middle. In germline, CDR1 is ENHRY, CDR2 SYGVKD. CDR3 loop: CAISESGRDTQYF. The CDR3 DNA follows: TGTGCCATCAGTGAGTCTGGGCGAGATACGCAGTATTTT.

The chain carries TRBV4-2 and TRBJ2-3, with D perhaps TRBD1 (6 bases). Trimming pared 4 bases from V and 2 bases from J, leaving 16 bases between. This CDR3 region has 16 residues. Germline CDR1 LGHNA, CDR2 YNFKEQ. This chain's CDR3 is CASSPLSRGHTDTQYF. The CDR3 DNA reads as TGTGCCAGCAGCCCCCTTTCGAGGGGACACACAGATACGCAGTATTTT.

This chain joins TRBV3-1 (or the pseudogene TRBV3-2) and TRBJ1-2; D unclear. Per germline, CDR1 LGHDT and CDR2 YNNKEL (reference sequence). The CDR3 runs 13 residues. V lost 3 bases, J lost 0 bases, and 5 bases lay in between. This chain's CDR3 is CASSHPANYGYTF. CDR3 DNA: TGTGCCAGCAGCCACCCCGCTAACTATGGCTACACCTTC.

The chain combines TRBV12-5 with TRBJ1-1; D uncertain. Germline values: CDR1 LGHNT, CDR2 FRNRAP. This CDR3 region has 14 residues. Between the trimmed V and J ends, which lost 7 bases and 0 bases, there was a span of 12 bases. CDR3: CASAIKPMNTEAFF. Here the CDR3 DNA reads TGTGCTAGTGCCATTAAGCCGATGAACACTGAAGCTTTCTTT. Full variable domain (outside the CDR3, taken from reference TRBV12-5 and TRBJ1-1): DARVTQTPRHKVTEMGQEVTMRCQPILGHNTVFWYRQTMMQGLELLAYFRNRAPLDDSGMPKDRFSAEMPDATLATLKIQPSEPRDSAVYFCASAIKPMNTEAFFGQGTRLTVV.